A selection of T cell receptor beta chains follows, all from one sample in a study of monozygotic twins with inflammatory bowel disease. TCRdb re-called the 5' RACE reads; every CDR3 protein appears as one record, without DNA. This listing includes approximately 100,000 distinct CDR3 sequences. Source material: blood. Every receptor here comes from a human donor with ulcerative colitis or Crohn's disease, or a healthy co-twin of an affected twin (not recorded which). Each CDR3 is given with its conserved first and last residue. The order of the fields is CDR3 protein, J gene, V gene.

CDR3: CASSLGELAKNIQYF
J: TRBJ2-4
V: TRBV5-1

CDR3: CASSNQMGSGNTIYF
J: TRBJ1-3
V: TRBV9

CDR3: CASSLVGSARDYEQYF
J: TRBJ2-7
V: TRBV7-2

CDR3: CASSEIEEAYEQYF
J: TRBJ2-7
V: TRBV6-1

CDR3: CSARPRGGLPDTQYF
J: TRBJ2-3
V: TRBV20-1

CDR3: CSASGVLGMSNQPQHF
J: TRBJ1-5
V: TRBV20-1

CDR3: CASSQPGLAGGSDTQYF
J: TRBJ2-3
V: TRBV18

CDR3: CASSQGGRGYEQYF
J: TRBJ2-7
V: TRBV27

CDR3: CASSRAVGGYTF
J: TRBJ1-2
V: TRBV19

CDR3: CASSLGLDSYEQYF
J: TRBJ2-7
V: TRBV7-2

CDR3: CASIQGQGAGYEQYF
J: TRBJ2-7
V: TRBV6-1

CDR3: CASSPKTGSTEAFF
J: TRBJ1-1
V: TRBV7-2

CDR3: CASSLLFPDTQYF
J: TRBJ2-3
V: TRBV5-1

CDR3: CASSPGLAGLSETQYF
J: TRBJ2-5
V: TRBV4-3

CDR3: CASSLPGLAETQYF
J: TRBJ2-5
V: TRBV12-3/TRBV12-4

CDR3: CASRPGTVQETQYF
J: TRBJ2-5
V: TRBV23-1

CDR3: CASSPARGGYEQYF
J: TRBJ2-7
V: TRBV18

CDR3: CASSLLSANTGELFF
J: TRBJ2-2
V: TRBV5-1

CDR3: CASSRTGGRDEQYF
J: TRBJ2-7
V: TRBV12-3/TRBV12-4

CDR3: CASSGDRETQYF
J: TRBJ2-5
V: TRBV5-1

CDR3: CASSYSNRLNTEAFF
J: TRBJ1-1
V: TRBV6-5

CDR3: CASSLNPRGSNQPQHF
J: TRBJ1-5
V: TRBV7-2

CDR3: CATSATGGANTGELFF
J: TRBJ2-2
V: TRBV24-1

CDR3: CASSGYRTSLSGNTIYF
J: TRBJ1-3
V: TRBV19

CDR3: CASSLDGAGNRQYF
J: TRBJ2-7
V: TRBV7-2

CDR3: CSVSGTGQPQHF
J: TRBJ1-5
V: TRBV20-1

CDR3: CASSLPTAYTGELFF
J: TRBJ2-2
V: TRBV28

CDR3: CASSLVAGLPLHF
J: TRBJ1-6
V: TRBV12-3/TRBV12-4

CDR3: CSARDGQGDEETQYF
J: TRBJ2-5
V: TRBV20-1

CDR3: CATSDWTEQFF
J: TRBJ2-1
V: TRBV24-1

CDR3: CASSITRGNEQFF
J: TRBJ2-1
V: TRBV19

CDR3: CSASLWDRGYSPLHF
J: TRBJ1-6
V: TRBV20-1

CDR3: CASSVGVPGGYTF
J: TRBJ1-2
V: TRBV9

CDR3: CASSFNVAVYNEQFF
J: TRBJ2-1
V: TRBV11-2

CDR3: CAISGGLSPDEQFF
J: TRBJ2-1
V: TRBV10-3

CDR3: CASSRTGREQYF
J: TRBJ2-7
V: TRBV5-6

CDR3: CASSLAVGMAVSEQFF
J: TRBJ2-1
V: TRBV5-5

CDR3: CASSLALAGGRNEQFF
J: TRBJ2-1
V: TRBV7-9

CDR3: CASRGDSYNSPLHF
J: TRBJ1-6
V: TRBV12-3/TRBV12-4

CDR3: CASSYWGSGQGNSPLHF
J: TRBJ1-6
V: TRBV6-2/TRBV6-3